This T cell receptor beta chain comes out of a study of blood T cell repertoires in COVID-19 (dated by TCRdb to between 2020 and 2021). Turning to the overall study: Collaborator samples came from the United States, Italy and Spain and covered acute and convalescent phases of COVID-19. The prospective study material was composed of cDNA or gDNA derived from T cells, B-cell-depleted T cells, or PBMCs. The repertoires were released in a freely available public database meant as a resource for research on the immune response to SARS-CoV-2. Where available, HLA class I and class II types were obtained from metadata supplied by the sample provider rather than from assay-based typing. The samples were drawn from the first 160 participants of the ongoing ImmuneRACE study and from 1,254 subjects provided by 6 global collaborators. The sample metadata nearly always contained a de-identified subject ID, COVID-19 status, age in years and sex. Subjects who had been exposed to COVID-19, were actively infected with it, or had recovered from it provided the deeply sampled blood TCRbeta repertoires that made up the dataset.

Notes on this clone: The antigen this receptor binds is unknown. Per-nucleotide qualities are absent, and no much larger clonotype sits a single base away.

Each collaborating institution followed its own protocols to collect whole blood in K2EDTA tubes. For TCRbeta analysis, collaborators shipped samples in one of three forms: frozen whole blood, isolated PBMCs, or DNA extracted from either of those sample types. TCRbeta CDR3 regions were amplified from genomic DNA by means of the immunoSEQ Assay, a bias-controlled multiplex PCR. The published analysis was carried out like this. The number of nucleated cells in each sample was estimated from the amplification of reference gene primers within the assay. To quantify the absolute abundance of each unique TCRbeta CDR3 rearrangement, sequence reads were collapsed and filtered. For each sample, productive Simpson clonality was calculated as the square root of Simpson's diversity index over productive rearrangements. TCRdb took over this immuneACCESS table, retaining in-frame rearrangements with V and J assigned. Such tables are incomplete; in checked studies, under half of the missing clones stem from an unresolved V gene, and the remainder is unexplained. The DNA was the basis for D and trimming; V, J and clone size are from that table. In this sample the table shows about 240,000 clones, around 85% of which occur a single time. Approximately 9.6% of the sample comes from the top ten.

Overall study results and their limits: How much clinical and demographic metadata was included differed by source and by participant, and the metadata was provided uncurated.

The CDR3 runs 12 residues from the cysteine to the phenylalanine. The DNA shown is the 36-base CDR3, in frame from base 1. Germline trimming amounts to 5 bases on V and 6 bases on J, with 3 as the count of junction bases outside the gene matches. The sequenced material came from peripheral blood. Recombination joined TRBV12-3 or TRBV12-4 with TRBJ2-7, with 8 bases in between that match TRBD1. This sequence was found in a woman of 80 years or more with acute or convalescent COVID-19. The sequence in DNA is TGTGCCAGCAGTCCGGACAGGGTCGAGCAGTACTTC. This codes for CASSPDRVEQYF.